Reported below is one T cell receptor beta chain. The antigen is not known. Unique molecular identifiers were used to barcode this TCRbeta library. TCRdb re-called the PCR reads through MiXCR, storing one row per CDR3 protein. The table includes about 500,000 distinct CDR3 sequences, 11% detected once. From germline, CDR1 is MDHEN and CDR2 SYDVKM. V was pared by 2 bases and J by 0 bases, with 20 bases between. The CDR3 totals 19 residues. These data belong to a study of T-cell reconstitution after alpha-beta-depleted transplantation in children. Points from the study as a whole: When one year had passed after transplant, most T-cell counts and diversity came from newly produced T cells. As was reported, about two months after transplant, alpha-beta T cells came from several hundred expanded graft clones.

The chain is built from TRBV28 and TRBJ2-1, with D perhaps TRBD1 (5 bases). The specimen was PBMCs, mostly from graft donor cells, collected 180 days after TCRalphabeta/CD19-depleted stem cell transplant. The TCR was taken from a female patient aged 2-10 years who had a stem cell transplant for aplastic anemia, so the T cells may come from the graft donor. CDR3 loop: CASSLAPLDSPSSYNEQFF. As DNA, the CDR3 is TGTGCCAGCAGTTTAGCCCCACTCGACAGCCCGAGCTCCTACAATGAGCAGTTCTTC. Looking up the rest from reference TRBV28 and TRBJ2-1 gives the full variable domain: DVKVTQSSRYLVKRTGEKVFLECVQDMDHENMFWYRQDPGLGLRLIYFSYDVKMKEKGDIPEGYSVSREKKERFSLILESASTNQTSMYLCASSLAPLDSPSSYNEQFFGPGTRLTVL.